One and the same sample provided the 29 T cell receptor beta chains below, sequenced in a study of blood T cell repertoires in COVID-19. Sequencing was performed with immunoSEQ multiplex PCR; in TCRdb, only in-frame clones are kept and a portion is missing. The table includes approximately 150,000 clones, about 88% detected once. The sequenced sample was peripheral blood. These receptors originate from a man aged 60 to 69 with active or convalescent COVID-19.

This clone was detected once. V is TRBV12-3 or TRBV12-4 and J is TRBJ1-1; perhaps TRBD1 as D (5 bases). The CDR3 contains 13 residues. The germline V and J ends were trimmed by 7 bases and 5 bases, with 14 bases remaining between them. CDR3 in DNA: TGTGCCAGCATCACCGGGGGTAGGACTGAAGCTTTCTTT. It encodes CASITGGRTEAFF.

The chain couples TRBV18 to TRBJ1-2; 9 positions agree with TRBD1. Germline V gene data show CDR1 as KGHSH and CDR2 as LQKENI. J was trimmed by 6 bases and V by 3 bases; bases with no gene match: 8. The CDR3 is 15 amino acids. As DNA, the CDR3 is TGTGCCAGCTCACCGTACGGGGACAGGGCGGATGGCTACACCTTC. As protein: CASSPYGDRADGYTF.

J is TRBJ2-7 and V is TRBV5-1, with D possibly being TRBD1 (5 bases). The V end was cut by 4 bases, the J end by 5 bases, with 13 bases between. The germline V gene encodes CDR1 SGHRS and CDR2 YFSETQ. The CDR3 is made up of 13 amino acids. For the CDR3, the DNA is TGCGCCAGCAGCAGAGACCAGGGTCACGAGCAGTACTTC. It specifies CASSRDQGHEQYF.

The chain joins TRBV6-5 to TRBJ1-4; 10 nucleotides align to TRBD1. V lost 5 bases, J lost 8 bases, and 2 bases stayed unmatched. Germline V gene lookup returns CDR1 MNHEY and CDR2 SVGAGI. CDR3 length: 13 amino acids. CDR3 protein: CASSQDRGEKLFF. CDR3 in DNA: TGTGCCAGCAGTCAGGACAGGGGGGAAAAACTGTTTTTT.

The CDR3 spells CASSPRQGGKNIQYF. The CDR3 DNA follows: TGTGCCAGTAGTCCTCGACAGGGTGGGAAAAACATTCAGTACTTC. The J gene is TRBJ2-4, the V gene TRBV19, with 7 bases matching TRBD1. Germline CDR1 and CDR2: LNHDA and SQIVND (reference sequence). The CDR3 length is 15 residues. J was trimmed by 4 bases and V by 5 bases; bases with no gene match: 8.

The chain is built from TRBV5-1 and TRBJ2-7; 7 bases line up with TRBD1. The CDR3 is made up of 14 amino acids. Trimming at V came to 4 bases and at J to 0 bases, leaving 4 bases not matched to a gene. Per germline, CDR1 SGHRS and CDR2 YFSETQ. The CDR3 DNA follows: TGCGCCAGCAGCGCCGGGACAGACTCCTACGAGCAGTACTTC. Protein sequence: CASSAGTDSYEQYF.

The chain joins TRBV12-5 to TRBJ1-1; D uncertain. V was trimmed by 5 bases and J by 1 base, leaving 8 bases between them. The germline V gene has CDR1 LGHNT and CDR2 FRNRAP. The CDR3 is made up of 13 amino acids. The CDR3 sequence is CASGIQPNTEAFF. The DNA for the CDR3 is TGTGCTAGTGGTATACAACCGAACACTGAAGCTTTCTTT.

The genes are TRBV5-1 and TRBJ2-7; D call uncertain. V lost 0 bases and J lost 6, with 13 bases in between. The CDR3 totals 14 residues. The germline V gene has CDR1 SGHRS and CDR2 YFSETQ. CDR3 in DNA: TGCGCCAGCAGCTTGGTTCTAGGAAGCATCGAGCAGTACTTC. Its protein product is CASSLVLGSIEQYF.

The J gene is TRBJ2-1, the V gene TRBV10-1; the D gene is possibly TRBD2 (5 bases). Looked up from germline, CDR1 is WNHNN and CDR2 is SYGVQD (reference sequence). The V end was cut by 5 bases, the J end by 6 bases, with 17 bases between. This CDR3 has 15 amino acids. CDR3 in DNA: TGCGCCAGCAGTTTTGGACTGCGGAGAGGCAATGAGCAGTTCTTC. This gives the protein CASSFGLRRGNEQFF.

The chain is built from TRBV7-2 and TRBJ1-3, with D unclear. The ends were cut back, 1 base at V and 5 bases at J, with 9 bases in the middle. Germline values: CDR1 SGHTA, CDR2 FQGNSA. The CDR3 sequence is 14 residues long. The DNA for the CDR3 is TGTGCCAGCAGCTTAGTTGGGCCCAGAAACACCATATATTTT. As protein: CASSLVGPRNTIYF. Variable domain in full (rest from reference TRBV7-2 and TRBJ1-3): GAGVSQSPSNKVTEKGKDVELRCDPISGHTALYWYRQSLGQGLEFLIYFQGNSAPDKSGLPSDRFSAERTGGSVSTLTIQRTQQEDSAVYLCASSLVGPRNTIYFGEGSWLTVV.

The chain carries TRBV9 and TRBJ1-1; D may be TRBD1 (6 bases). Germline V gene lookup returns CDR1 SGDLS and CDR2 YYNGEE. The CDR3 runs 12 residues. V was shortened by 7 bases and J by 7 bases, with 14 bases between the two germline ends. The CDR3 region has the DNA TGTGCCAGCTCACGAGGCAGGGGTGAAGCTTTCTTT. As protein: CASSRGRGEAFF.

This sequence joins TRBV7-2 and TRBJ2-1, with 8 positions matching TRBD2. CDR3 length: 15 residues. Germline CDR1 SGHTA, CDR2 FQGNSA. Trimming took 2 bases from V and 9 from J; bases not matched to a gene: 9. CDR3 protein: CASSLSTTSESEQFF. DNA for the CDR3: TGTGCCAGCAGCTTAAGCACGACTAGCGAAAGTGAGCAGTTCTTC.

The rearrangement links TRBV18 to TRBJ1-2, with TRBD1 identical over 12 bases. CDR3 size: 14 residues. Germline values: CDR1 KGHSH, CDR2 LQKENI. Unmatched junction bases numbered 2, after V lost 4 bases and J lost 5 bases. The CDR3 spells CASSQGQGAYGYTF. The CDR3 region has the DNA TGTGCCAGCTCACAGGGACAGGGGGCTTATGGCTACACCTTC.

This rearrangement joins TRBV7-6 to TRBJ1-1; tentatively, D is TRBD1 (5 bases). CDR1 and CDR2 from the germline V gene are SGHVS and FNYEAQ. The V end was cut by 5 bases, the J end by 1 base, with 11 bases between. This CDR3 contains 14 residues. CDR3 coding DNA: TGTGCCAGCAGCCCCGGACACCGGAACACTGAAGCTTTCTTT. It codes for CASSPGHRNTEAFF.

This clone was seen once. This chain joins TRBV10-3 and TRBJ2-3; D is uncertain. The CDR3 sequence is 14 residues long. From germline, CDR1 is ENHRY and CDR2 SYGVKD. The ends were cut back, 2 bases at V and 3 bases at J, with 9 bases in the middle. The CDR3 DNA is TGTGCCATCAGTGAGGGGCCTGGGACAGATACGCAGTATTTT. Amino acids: CAISEGPGTDTQYF.

CDR3 residues: CASSYSIRGGGYTF. The CDR3, as DNA: TGTGCCAGCAGTTACTCGATTAGGGGGGGCGGCTACACCTTC. V is TRBV6-5 and J is TRBJ1-2; D might be TRBD1 (6 bases). This CDR3 is 14 amino acids long. Germline CDR1 MNHEY, CDR2 SVGAGI. Trimming took off 0 bases at V and 8 bases at J, with 13 bases between the two ends.

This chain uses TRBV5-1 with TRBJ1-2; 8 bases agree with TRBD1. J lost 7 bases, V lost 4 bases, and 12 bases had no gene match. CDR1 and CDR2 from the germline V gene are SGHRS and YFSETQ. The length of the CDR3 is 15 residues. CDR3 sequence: CASSPPTGGGGGYTF. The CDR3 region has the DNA TGCGCCAGCAGCCCACCCACAGGGGGAGGCGGTGGCTACACCTTC.

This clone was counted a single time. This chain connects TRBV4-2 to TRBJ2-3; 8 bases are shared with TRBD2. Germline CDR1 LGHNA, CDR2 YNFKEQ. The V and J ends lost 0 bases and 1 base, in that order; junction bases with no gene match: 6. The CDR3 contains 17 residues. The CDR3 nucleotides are TGTGCCAGCAGCCAAGAAACTAGCGGAGCCCGCACAGATACGCAGTATTTT. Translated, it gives CASSQETSGARTDTQYF.

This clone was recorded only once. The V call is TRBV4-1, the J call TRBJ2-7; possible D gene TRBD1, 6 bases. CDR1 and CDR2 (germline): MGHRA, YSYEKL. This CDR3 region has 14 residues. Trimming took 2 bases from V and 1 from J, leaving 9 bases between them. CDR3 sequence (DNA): TGCGCCAGCAGCCAACTGGACAGATCCTACGAGCAGTACTTC. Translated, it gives CASSQLDRSYEQYF.

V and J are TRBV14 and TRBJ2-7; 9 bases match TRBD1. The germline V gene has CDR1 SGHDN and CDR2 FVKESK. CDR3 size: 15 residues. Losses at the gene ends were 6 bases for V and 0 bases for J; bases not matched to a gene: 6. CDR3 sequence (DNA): TGTGCCAGCAGACAATCGGGACAGGGCTCCTACGAGCAGTACTTC. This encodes CASRQSGQGSYEQYF.

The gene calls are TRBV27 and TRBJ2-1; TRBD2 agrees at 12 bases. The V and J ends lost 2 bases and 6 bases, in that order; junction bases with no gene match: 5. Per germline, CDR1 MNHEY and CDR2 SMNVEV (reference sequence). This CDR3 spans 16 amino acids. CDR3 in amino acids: CASSLLAGGRSNEQFF. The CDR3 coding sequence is TGTGCCAGCAGTTTACTAGCGGGAGGGCGTAGCAATGAGCAGTTCTTC.

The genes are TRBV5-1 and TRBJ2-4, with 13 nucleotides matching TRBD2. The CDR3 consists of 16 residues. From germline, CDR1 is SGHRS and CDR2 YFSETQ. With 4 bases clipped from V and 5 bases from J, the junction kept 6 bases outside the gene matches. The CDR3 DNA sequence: TGCGCCAGCAGCGCCCGACTAGCGGGAGGTGAAAACATTCAGTACTTC. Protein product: CASSARLAGGENIQYF.

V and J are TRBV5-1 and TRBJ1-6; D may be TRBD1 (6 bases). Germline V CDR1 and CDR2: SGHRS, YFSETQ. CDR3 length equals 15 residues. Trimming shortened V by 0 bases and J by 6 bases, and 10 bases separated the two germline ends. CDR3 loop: CASSLDGGRNSPLHF. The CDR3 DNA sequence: TGCGCCAGCAGCTTGGACGGGGGGCGTAATTCACCCCTCCACTTT.

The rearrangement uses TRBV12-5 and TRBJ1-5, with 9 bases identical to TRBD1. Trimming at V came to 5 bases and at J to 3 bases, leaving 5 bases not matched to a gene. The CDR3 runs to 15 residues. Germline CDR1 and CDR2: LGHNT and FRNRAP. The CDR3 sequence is CASGPGQGNNQPQHF. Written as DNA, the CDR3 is TGTGCTAGTGGTCCGGGACAGGGTAACAATCAGCCCCAGCATTTT.

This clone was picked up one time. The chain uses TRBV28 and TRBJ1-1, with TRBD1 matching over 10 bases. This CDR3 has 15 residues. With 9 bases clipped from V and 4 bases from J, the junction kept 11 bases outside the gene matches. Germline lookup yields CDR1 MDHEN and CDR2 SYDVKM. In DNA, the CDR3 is TGTGCCAGTACAAGGGACAGGGGACGTACCACTGAAGCTTTCTTT. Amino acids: CASTRDRGRTTEAFF.

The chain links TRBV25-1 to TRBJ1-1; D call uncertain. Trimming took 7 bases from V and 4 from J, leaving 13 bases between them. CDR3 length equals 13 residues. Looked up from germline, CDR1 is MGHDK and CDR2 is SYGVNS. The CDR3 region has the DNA TGTGCCAGCACCGAGGGATCGATCACTGAAGCTTTCTTT. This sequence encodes CASTEGSITEAFF.

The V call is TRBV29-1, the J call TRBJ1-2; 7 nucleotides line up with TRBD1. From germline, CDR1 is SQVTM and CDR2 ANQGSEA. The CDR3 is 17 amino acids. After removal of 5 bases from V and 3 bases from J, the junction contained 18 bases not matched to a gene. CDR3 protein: CSVLDYGGQERYYGYTF. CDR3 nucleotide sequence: TGCAGCGTTCTCGACTACGGCGGACAGGAACGGTACTATGGCTACACCTTC.

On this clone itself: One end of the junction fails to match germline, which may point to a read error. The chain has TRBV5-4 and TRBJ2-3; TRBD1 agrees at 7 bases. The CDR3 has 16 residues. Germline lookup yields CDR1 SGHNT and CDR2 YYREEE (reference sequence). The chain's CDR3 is CAGSLRLDRSTDTQYF. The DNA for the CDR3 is TGTGCCGGCAGCTTGCGTCTGGACAGGTCCACAGATACGCAGTATTTT.

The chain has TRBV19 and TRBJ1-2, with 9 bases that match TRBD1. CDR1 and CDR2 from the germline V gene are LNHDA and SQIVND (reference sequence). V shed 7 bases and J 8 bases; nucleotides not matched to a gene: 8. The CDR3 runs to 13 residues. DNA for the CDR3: TGTGCCAGTATCCCGGACAGGGGTAAGGGCTACACCTTC. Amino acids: CASIPDRGKGYTF.